This section outlines one TCR beta chain sequence together with its context. The same CDR3 is also encoded by other DNA sequences in this sample. Into CD45RA+ naive and CD45RA-negative memory subsets, the CD4+ cells were split. The data stem from a study of shared clonotypes between healthy human individuals. Across the whole study: Per donor, three plates held CD4 naive cells, three held CD4 memory, two held CD8 naive and one held CD8 memory.

This CDR3 contains 14 residues. Between the trimmed V and J ends, which lost 8 bases and 1 base, there was a span of 11 bases. CDR1 and CDR2 from the germline V gene are MRHNA and SNTAGT. The repertoire was sequenced with immunoSEQ multiplex PCR; TCRdb's copy has only in-frame clones and lacks some. The sample records some 1 million clones, 60% to 80% being singletons. The source of this sequence is a man between 18 and 35 years old in good health. Sequences were obtained from memory CD4+ T cells sorted from blood. The subset is: CD45RA-negative fraction. V gene TRBV6-4 combines with J gene TRBJ2-2; D unresolved. The chain's CDR3 is CASSVRENTGELFF. The CDR3 DNA reads TGTGCCAGCTCTGTTAGGGAGAACACCGGGGAGCTGTTTTTT.